These 3 T cell receptor beta chains were all obtained from the same sample, sequenced in a study of post-analysis software for immune sequencing data (dated by TCRdb to the mid-2010s). Antigens of these TCRs are unknown. Library preparation was by PCR. TCRdb names Illumina HiSeq 2500 as the instrument used. To reduce PCR and sequencing biases, unique molecular identifiers were incorporated into the TCR beta cDNA libraries. TCRdb reprocessed the public reads (quality trimming at Q25 with fastp, clone calling with MiXCR) and kept in-frame beta chains. Rows with a matching CDR3 protein are joined into one entry that keeps the most common DNA and genes. In this sample the table shows roughly 670,000 distinct CDR3 sequences, 55% to 60% of which occur a single time. Around 11% of the sample is held by the ten biggest clonotypes. Paper-wide results and their limitations: Patients showed significantly higher frequencies than controls for a handful of TRBV segments, among them TRBV5-6, TRBV5-1 and TRBV20-1.

Sequencing used blood. The receptors here all came from a girl aged 2 to 9 with multiple sclerosis.

This clonotype was counted a few times. The chain carries TRBV5-8 and TRBJ2-3, with 11 bases matching TRBD1. CDR3 length: 16 amino acids. Germline V gene data show CDR1 as SGHTS and CDR2 as YDEGEE. With V trimmed by 3 bases and J by 5 bases, 8 bases remained unmatched. This CDR3 is CASSSGWTGGGDTQYF. The CDR3 DNA sequence: TGTGCCAGCAGCTCGGGATGGACAGGGGGCGGAGATACGCAGTATTTT. The full variable domain, in which reference TRBV5-8 and TRBJ2-3 provide the parts outside the CDR3, is EAGVTQSPTHLIKTRGQQATLRCSPISGHTSVYWYQQALGLGLQFLLWYDEGEERNRGNFPPRFSGRQFPNYSSELNVNALELEDSALYLCASSSGWTGGGDTQYFGPGTRLTVL.

The table lists this clonotype with a few counts. The chain employs TRBV7-9 and TRBJ2-7; tentatively, D is TRBD1 (5 bases). Trimming removed 4 bases at V and 4 bases at J, with 11 bases between. This CDR3 has 13 amino acids. CDR1 and CDR2 (germline): SEHNR, FQNEAQ (reference sequence). The CDR3 region is CASSSADKYEQYF. The CDR3 DNA reads as TGTGCCAGCAGCTCCGCGGACAAGTACGAGCAGTACTTC.

The chain links TRBV19 to TRBJ2-1; 9 bases are shared with TRBD1. The CDR3 extends over 15 amino acids. Germline V gene sequence: CDR1 LNHDA, CDR2 SQIVND (reference sequence). V was clipped by 5 bases and J by 12 bases; unmatched bases: 14. CDR3 in amino acids: CASSVAWDRVLGQFF. For the CDR3, the DNA is TGTGCCAGTAGTGTAGCTTGGGACAGGGTTCTTGGGCAGTTCTTC.